A selection of T cell receptor beta chains follows, all from one sample in a study of memory B cells and T cells in multiple sclerosis. The method was immunoSEQ multiplex PCR; TCRdb's version includes in-frame clones alone and lacks a portion of them. The sample carries around 14,000 clones, around 63% recorded once. The sequenced sample was memory (CD45RO+) CD4+ T cells from blood. Receptor source: a human donor with multiple sclerosis. Each CDR3 is given with its conserved first and last residue. D genes are given only for firm matches. Clone size appears in some rows only: once, few, many, or a class for an expanded clone.

size,D,J,V,CDR3,DNA
NA,NA,TRBJ2-7,TRBV30,CAWSGKTVLDYEQYF,TGTGCCTGGAGTGGGAAGACAGTGTTGGACTACGAGCAGTACTTC
NA,NA,TRBJ1-1,TRBV5-1,CASSPQTVNTEAFF,TGCGCCAGCAGCCCCCAGACAGTGAACACTGAAGCTTTCTTT
few,TRBD1,TRBJ1-2,TRBV27,CASRYDRVNAGYTF,TGTGCCAGCAGATATGACAGGGTCAATGCGGGCTACACCTTC
NA,TRBD2,TRBJ2-5,TRBV6-1,CASSESVLAGGETQYF,TGTGCCAGCAGTGAATCGGTCCTAGCGGGAGGAGAGACCCAGTACTTC
NA,TRBD1,TRBJ1-2,TRBV6-1,CASSSTGAYGYTF,TGTGCCAGCAGTTCCACAGGGGCCTATGGCTACACCTTC
NA,NA,TRBJ1-1,TRBV18,CASSPPSAGLNTEAFF,TGTGCCAGCTCACCACCCTCGGCAGGGTTGAACACTGAAGCTTTCTTT
NA,NA,TRBJ2-7,TRBV6-1,CASTGGRGTYEQYF,TGTGCCAGCACTGGGGGAAGGGGGACCTACGAGCAGTACTTC
NA,TRBD2,TRBJ2-3,TRBV7-2,CASSPAGGPTDTQYF,TGTGCCAGCAGCCCGGCGGGGGGGCCAACAGATACGCAGTATTTT
NA,NA,TRBJ2-5,TRBV6-1,CASSEDGGMETQYF,TGTGCCAGCAGTGAAGATGGAGGCATGGAGACCCAGTACTTC
NA,TRBD1,TRBJ2-5,TRBV5-4,CASRPGQGQETQYF,TGTGCCAGCAGACCTGGACAGGGGCAAGAGACCCAGTACTTC
NA,TRBD1,TRBJ2-6,TRBV7-9,CASSLRGDRDGANVLTF,TGTGCCAGCAGCTTAAGGGGAGACAGGGATGGGGCCAACGTCCTGACTTTC
once,NA,TRBJ1-4,TRBV6-5,CASSRTATNEKLFF,TGTGCCAGCAGCCGGACAGCAACTAATGAAAAACTGTTTTTT
NA,TRBD1,TRBJ2-7,TRBV6-5,CASRSMTGGQDEQYF,TGTGCCAGCAGATCGATGACAGGGGGTCAGGACGAGCAGTACTTC
NA,NA,TRBJ1-1,TRBV19,CASSIRGPRTEAFF,TGTGCCAGTAGTATTAGGGGCCCAAGGACTGAAGCTTTCTTT
once,TRBD1,TRBJ1-5,TRBV6-1,CASRADRGRNQPQHF,TGTGCCAGCAGGGCGGACAGGGGGCGTAATCAGCCCCAGCATTTT
NA,TRBD2,TRBJ2-2,TRBV5-1,CASSLLSSGGSGELFF,TGCGCCAGCAGCTTGCTCTCTAGCGGGGGTTCCGGGGAGCTGTTTTTT
NA,TRBD2,TRBJ2-5,TRBV5-1,CASSEGTSGSQTQYF,TGCGCCAGCAGCGAAGGGACTAGCGGGAGTCAGACCCAGTACTTC